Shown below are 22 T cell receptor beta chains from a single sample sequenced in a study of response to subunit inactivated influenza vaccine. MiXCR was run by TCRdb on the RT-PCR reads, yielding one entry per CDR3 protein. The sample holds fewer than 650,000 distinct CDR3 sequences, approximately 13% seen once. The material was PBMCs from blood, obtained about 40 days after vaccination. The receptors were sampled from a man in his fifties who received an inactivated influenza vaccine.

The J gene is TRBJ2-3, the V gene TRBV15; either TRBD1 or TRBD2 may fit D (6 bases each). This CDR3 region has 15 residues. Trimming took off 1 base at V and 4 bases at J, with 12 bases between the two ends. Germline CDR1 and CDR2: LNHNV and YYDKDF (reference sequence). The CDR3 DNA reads TGTGCCACCAGCAGAGTCCGGGGGCGGGCAGATACGCAGTATTTT. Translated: CATSRVRGRADTQYF.

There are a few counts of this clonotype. The CDR3 loop is CSAIPDRGKTDTQYF. The CDR3 coding sequence is TGCAGTGCTATCCCGGACAGGGGGAAGACAGATACGCAGTATTTT. This chain uses TRBV20-1 with TRBJ2-3; 10 bases fit TRBD1. Germline lookup yields CDR1 DFQATT and CDR2 SNEGSKA (reference sequence). CDR3 length: 15 amino acids. Trimming removed 4 bases from V and 3 bases from J; junction bases left unmatched: 7.

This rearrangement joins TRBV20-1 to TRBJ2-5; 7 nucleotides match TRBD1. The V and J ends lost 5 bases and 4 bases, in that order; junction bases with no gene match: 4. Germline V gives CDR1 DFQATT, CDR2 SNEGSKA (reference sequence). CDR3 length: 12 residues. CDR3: CSARRQGETQYF. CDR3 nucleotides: TGCAGTGCTCGGAGACAGGGAGAGACCCAGTACTTC.

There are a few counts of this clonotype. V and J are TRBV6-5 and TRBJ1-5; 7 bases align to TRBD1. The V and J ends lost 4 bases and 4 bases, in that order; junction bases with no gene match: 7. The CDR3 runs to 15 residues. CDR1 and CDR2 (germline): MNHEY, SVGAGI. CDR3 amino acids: CASSSGVQGNQPQHF. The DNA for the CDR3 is TGTGCCAGCAGTTCGGGGGTACAGGGGAATCAGCCCCAGCATTTT.

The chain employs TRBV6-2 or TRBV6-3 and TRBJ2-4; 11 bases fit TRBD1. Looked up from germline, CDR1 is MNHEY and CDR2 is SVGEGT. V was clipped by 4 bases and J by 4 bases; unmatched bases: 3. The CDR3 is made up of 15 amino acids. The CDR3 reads CASSSRDRGKNIQYF. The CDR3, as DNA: TGTGCCAGCAGTTCCCGGGACAGGGGGAAAAACATTCAGTACTTC.

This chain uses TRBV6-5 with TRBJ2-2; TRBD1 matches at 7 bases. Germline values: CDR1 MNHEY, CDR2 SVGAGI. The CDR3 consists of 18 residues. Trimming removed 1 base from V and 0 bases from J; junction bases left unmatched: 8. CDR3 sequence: CASSYFRGDSSNTGELFF. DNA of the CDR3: TGTGCCAGCAGTTACTTCCGAGGGGACAGCTCGAACACCGGGGAGCTGTTTTTT.

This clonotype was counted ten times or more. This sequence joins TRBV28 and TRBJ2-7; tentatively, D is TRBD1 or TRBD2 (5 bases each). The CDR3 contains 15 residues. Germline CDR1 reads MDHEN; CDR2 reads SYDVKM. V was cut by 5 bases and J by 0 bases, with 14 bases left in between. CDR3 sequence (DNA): TGTGCCAGCAGTATGGGACCGAACCTCTCCTACGAGCAGTACTTC. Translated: CASSMGPNLSYEQYF.

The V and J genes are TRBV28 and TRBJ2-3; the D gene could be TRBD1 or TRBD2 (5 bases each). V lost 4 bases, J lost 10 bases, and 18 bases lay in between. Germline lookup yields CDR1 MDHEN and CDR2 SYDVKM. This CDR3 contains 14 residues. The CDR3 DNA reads TGTGCCAGCAGTTCCCGGGGCTCGGTCTCCTCGCAGTATTTT. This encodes CASSSRGSVSSQYF.

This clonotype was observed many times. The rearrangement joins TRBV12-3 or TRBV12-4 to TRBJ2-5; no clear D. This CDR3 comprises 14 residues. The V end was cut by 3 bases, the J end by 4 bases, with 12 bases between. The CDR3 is CASSLQVGAETQYF. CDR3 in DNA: TGTGCCAGCAGTTTGCAGGTGGGCGCAGAGACCCAGTACTTC.

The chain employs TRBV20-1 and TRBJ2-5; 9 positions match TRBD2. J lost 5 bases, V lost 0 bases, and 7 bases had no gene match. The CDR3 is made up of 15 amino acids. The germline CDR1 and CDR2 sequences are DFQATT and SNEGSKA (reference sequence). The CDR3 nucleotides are TGCAGTGCTAGAGATCGTGGGACTAGCAAGGAGACCCAGTACTTC. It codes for CSARDRGTSKETQYF.

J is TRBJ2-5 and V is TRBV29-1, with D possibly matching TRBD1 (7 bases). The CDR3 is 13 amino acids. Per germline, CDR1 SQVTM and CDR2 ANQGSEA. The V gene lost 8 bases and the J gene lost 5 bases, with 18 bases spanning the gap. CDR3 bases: TGCAGCCTGAGGAGGGGACAGAGGGAGACCCAGTACTTC. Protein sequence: CSLRRGQRETQYF.

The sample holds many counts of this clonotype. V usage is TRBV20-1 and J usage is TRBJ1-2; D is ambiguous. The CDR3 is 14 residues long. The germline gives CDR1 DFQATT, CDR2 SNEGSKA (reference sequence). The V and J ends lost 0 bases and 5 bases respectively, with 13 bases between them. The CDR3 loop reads CSARDFGYPYGYTF. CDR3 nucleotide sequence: TGCAGTGCTAGAGACTTCGGCTACCCTTATGGCTACACCTTC.

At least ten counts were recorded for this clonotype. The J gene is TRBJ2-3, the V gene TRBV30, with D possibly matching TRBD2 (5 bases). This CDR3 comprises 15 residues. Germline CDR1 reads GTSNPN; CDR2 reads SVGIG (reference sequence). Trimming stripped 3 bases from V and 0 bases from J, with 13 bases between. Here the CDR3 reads CAWSEGDTSTDTQYF. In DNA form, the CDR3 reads TGTGCCTGGAGCGAGGGTGACACTAGCACAGATACGCAGTATTTT.

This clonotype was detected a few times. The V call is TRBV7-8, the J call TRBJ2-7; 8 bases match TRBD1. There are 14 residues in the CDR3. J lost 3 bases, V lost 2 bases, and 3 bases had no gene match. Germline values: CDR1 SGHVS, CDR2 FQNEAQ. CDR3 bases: TGTGCCAGCAGCTTATCGGACAGGGACTACGAGCAGTACTTC. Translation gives CASSLSDRDYEQYF.

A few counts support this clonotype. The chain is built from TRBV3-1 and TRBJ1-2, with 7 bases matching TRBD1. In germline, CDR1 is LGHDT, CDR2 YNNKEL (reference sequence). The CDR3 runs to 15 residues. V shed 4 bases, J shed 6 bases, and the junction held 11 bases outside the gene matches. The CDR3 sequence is CASSRDITGADGYTF. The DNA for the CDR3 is TGTGCCAGCAGCCGAGACATCACAGGGGCGGATGGCTACACCTTC.

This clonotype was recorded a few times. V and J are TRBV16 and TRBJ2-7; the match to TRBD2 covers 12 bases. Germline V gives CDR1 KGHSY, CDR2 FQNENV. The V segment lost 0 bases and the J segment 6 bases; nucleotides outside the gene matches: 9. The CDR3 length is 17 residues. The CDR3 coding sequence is TGTGCCAGCAGCCAATCGAGGCTAGCGGGAGGGCCTGGCGAGCAGTACTTC. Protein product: CASSQSRLAGGPGEQYF.

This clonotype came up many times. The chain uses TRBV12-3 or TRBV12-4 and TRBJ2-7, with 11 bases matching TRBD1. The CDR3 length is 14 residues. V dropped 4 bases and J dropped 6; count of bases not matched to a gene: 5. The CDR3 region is CASSSRTGGPEQYF. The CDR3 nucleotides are TGTGCCAGCAGTTCCCGGACAGGGGGCCCCGAGCAGTACTTC.

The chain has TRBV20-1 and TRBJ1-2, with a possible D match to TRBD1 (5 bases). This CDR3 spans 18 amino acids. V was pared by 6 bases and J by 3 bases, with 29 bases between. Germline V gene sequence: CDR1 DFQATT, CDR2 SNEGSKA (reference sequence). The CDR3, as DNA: TGCAGTGCCATCCTACCGACAGCCGCGGGGCAGTCGGACTATGGCTACACCTTC. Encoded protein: CSAILPTAAGQSDYGYTF.

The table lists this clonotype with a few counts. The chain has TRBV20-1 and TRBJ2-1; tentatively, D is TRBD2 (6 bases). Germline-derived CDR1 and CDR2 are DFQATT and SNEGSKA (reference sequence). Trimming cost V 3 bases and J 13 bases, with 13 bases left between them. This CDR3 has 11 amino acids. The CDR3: CSASRGGDQFF. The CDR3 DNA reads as TGCAGTGCTAGCCGCGGCGGGGACCAGTTCTTC.

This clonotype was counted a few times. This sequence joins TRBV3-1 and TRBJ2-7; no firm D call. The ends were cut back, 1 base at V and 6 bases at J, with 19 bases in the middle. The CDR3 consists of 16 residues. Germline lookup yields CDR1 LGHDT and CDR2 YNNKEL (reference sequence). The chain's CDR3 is CASSQVRAGPNSEQYF. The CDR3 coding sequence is TGTGCCAGCAGCCAAGTTCGAGCAGGCCCGAACTCCGAGCAGTACTTC.

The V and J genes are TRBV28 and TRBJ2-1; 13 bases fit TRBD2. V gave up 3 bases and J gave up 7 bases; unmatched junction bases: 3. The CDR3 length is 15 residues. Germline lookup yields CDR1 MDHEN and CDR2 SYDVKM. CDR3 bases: TGTGCCAGCAGTTTGGGGACTAGCGGGGAGAATGAGCAGTTCTTC. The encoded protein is CASSLGTSGENEQFF.

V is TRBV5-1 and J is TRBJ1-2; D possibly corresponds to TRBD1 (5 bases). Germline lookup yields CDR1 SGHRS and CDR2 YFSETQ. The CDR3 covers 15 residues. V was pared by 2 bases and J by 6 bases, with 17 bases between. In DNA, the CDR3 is TGCGCCAGCAGCTTCCGGGACGGGACTATTAATGGCTACACCTTC. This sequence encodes CASSFRDGTINGYTF.